This T cell receptor (beta chain) was obtained from a study of blood T cell repertoires in COVID-19. Looking at the study overall: Spain, Italy and the United States supplied samples that represented acute and convalescent COVID-19.

Clones were sequenced by immunoSEQ multiplex PCR, and TCRdb holds only the in-frame ones, with some missing. The table records roughly 120,000 clones, 82% of them present only once. Trimming pared 4 bases from V and 2 bases from J, leaving 13 bases between. The CDR3 is 15 amino acids. Germline CDR1 reads SGHRS; CDR2 reads YFSETQ. The V and J genes are TRBV5-1 and TRBJ1-3; no reliable D call. The clonotype was recovered from a man in his 70s with active or convalescent COVID-19. The specimen sequenced was peripheral blood. The CDR3 nucleotides read TGCGCCAGCAGCCCGGAGGGAACGACTGGAAACACCATATATTTT. This translates into CASSPEGTTGNTIYF.